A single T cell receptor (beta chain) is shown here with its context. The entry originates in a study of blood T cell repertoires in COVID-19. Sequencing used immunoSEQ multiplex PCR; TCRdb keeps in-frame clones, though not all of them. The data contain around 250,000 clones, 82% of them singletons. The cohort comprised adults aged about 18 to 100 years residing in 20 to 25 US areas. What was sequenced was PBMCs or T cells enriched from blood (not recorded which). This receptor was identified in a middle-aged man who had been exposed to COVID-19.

The CDR3 protein is CASSRTGGHPEQYF. The CDR3 bases are TGTGCCAGTAGCCGGACAGGGGGGCACCCCGAGCAGTACTTC. The chain employs TRBV19 and TRBJ2-7; 10 bases fit TRBD1. The CDR3 spans 14 residues. Trimming at V came to 6 bases and at J to 6 bases, leaving 8 bases not matched to a gene. CDR1 is LNHDA and CDR2 is SQIVND in the germline V gene (reference sequence).